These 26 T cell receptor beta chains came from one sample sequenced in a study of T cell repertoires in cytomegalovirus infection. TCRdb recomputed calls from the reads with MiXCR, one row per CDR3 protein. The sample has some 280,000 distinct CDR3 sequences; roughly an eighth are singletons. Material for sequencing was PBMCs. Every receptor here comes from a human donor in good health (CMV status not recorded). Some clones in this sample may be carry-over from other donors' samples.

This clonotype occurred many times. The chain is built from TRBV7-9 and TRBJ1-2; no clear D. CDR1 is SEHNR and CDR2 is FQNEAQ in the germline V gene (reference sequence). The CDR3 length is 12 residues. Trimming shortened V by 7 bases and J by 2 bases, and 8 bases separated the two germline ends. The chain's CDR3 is CASTVGNYGYTF. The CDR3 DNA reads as TGTGCCAGCACCGTGGGGAACTATGGCTACACCTTC. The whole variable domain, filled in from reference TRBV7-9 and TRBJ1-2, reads DTGVSQNPRHKITKRGQNVTFRCDPISEHNRLYWYRQTLGQGPEFLTYFQNEAQLEKSRLLSDRFSAERPKGSFSTLEIQRTEQGDSAMYLCASTVGNYGYTFGSGTRLTVV.

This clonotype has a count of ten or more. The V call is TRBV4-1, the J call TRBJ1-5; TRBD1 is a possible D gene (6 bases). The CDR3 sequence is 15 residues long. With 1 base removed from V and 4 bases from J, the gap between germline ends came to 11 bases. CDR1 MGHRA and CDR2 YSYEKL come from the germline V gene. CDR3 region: CASSQVVTGNQPQHF. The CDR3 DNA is TGCGCCAGCAGCCAAGTTGTGACAGGAAATCAGCCCCAGCATTTT.

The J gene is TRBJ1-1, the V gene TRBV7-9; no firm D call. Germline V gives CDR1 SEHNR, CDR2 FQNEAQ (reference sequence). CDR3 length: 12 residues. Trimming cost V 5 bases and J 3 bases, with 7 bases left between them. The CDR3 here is CASSMGYTEAFF. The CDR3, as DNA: TGTGCCAGCAGCATGGGGTACACTGAAGCTTTCTTT.

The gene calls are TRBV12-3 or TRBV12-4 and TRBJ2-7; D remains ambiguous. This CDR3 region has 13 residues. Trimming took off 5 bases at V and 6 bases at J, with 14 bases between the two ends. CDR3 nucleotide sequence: TGTGCCAGCAGTCTAGGGCTTGGTCTCGAGCAGTACTTC. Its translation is CASSLGLGLEQYF.

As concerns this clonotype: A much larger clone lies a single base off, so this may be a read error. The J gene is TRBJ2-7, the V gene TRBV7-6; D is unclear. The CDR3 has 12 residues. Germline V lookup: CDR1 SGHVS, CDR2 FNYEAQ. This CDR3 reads CACSSETYEQYF. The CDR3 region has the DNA TGTGCCTGCAGCTCCGAAACCTACGAGCAGTACTTC.

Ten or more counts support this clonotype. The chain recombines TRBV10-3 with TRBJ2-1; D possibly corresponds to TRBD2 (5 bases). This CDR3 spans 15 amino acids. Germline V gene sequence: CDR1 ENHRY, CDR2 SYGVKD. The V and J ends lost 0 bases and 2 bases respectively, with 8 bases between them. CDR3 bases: TGTGCCATCAGTGAGTCGCGGGCGACCTACAATGAGCAGTTCTTC. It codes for CAISESRATYNEQFF.

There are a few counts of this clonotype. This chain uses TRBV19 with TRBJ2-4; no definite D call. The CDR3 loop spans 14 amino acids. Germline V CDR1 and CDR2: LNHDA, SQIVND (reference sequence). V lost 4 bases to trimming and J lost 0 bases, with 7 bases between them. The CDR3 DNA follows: TGTGCCAGTAGTAACACAGTAGCCAAAAACATTCAGTACTTC. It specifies CASSNTVAKNIQYF.

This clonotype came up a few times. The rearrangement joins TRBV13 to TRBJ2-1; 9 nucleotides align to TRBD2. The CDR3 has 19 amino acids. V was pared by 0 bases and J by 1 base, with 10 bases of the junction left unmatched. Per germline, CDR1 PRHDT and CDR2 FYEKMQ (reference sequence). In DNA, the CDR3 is TGTGCCAGCAGCTTAGGCGGGCTAGCGGGGCCTATATCCTACAATGAGCAGTTCTTC. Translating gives CASSLGGLAGPISYNEQFF.

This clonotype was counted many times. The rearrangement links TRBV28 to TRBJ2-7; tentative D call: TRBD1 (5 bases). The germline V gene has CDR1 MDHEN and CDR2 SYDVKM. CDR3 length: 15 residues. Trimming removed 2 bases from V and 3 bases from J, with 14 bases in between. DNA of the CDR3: TGTGCCAGCAGTTTAGGGGTGAAGGGGAACTACGAGCAGTACTTC. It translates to CASSLGVKGNYEQYF.

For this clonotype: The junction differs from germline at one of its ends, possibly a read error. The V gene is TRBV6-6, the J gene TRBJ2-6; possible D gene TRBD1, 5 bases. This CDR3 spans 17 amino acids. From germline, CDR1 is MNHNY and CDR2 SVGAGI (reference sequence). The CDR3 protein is CASRPSIGHHGANVLTF. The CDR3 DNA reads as TGTGCCAGCAGACCCTCCATCGGCCATCATGGGGCCAACGTACTGACTTTC.

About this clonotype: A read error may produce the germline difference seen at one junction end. CDR3 amino acids: CSVRDRGGLEGSGNTIYF. In DNA form, the CDR3 reads TGCAGTGTTAGAGATCGGGGTGGCCTAGAGGGCTCTGGAAACACCATATATTTT. The chain joins TRBV20-1 to TRBJ1-3; no clear D gene. CDR1 is DFQATT and CDR2 is SNEGSKA in the germline V gene (reference sequence). The CDR3 has 18 residues.

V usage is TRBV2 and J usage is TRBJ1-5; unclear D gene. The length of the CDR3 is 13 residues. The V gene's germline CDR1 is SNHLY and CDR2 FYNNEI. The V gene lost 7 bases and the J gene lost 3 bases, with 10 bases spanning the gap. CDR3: CASNPETNQPQHF. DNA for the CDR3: TGTGCCAGCAACCCCGAAACCAATCAGCCCCAGCATTTT.

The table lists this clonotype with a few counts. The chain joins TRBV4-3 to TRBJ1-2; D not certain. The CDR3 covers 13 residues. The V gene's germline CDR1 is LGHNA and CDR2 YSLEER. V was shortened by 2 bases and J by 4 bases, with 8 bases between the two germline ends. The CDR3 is CASSQTYSYGYTF. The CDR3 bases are TGCGCCAGCAGCCAAACTTACAGCTATGGCTACACCTTC.

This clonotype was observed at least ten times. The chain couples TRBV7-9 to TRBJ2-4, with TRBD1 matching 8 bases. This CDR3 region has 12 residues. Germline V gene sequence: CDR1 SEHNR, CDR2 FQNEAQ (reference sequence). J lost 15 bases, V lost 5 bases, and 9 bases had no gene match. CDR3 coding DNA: TGTGCCAGCAGCCTTGGACAGGGCTTGTCGTACTTC. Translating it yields CASSLGQGLSYF.

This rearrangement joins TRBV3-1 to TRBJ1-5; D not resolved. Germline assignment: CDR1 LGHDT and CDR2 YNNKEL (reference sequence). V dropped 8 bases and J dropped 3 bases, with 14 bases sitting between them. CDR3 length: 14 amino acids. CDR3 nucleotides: TGTGCCAGCGCCCCGGGCCACAACAATCAGCCCCAGCATTTT. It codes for CASAPGHNNQPQHF.

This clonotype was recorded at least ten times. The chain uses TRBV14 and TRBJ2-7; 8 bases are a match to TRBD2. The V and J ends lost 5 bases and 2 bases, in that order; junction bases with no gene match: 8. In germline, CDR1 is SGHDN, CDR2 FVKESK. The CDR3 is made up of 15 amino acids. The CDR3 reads CASSIRTGGPYEQYF. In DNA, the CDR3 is TGTGCCAGCAGCATCCGGACGGGGGGGCCCTACGAGCAGTACTTC. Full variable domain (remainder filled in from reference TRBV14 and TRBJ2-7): EAGVTQFPSHSVIEKGQTVTLRCDPISGHDNLYWYRRVMGKEIKFLLHFVKESKQDESGMPNNRFLAERTGGTYSTLKVQPAELEDSGVYFCASSIRTGGPYEQYFGPGTRLTVT.

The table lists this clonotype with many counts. CDR3 DNA sequence: TGTGCCAGCAGCTTGGACGACAGGCTAGGGAGCGAAAAACTGTTTTTT. Its protein is CASSLDDRLGSEKLFF. The chain uses TRBV7-2 and TRBJ1-4; the D gene is possibly TRBD1 (6 bases). The CDR3 spans 16 residues. CDR1 and CDR2 from the germline V gene are SGHTA and FQGNSA. V was cut by 3 bases and J by 8 bases, with 19 bases left in between.

The CDR3 reads CASTYQGDGNQPQHF. In nucleotides, the CDR3 is TGTGCCAGTACTTACCAGGGGGATGGCAATCAGCCCCAGCATTTT. The V gene is TRBV6-6, the J gene TRBJ1-5, with TRBD1 matching 7 bases. Unmatched junction bases numbered 10, after V lost 9 bases and J lost 2 bases. Germline CDR1 MNHNY, CDR2 SVGAGI (reference sequence). The CDR3 extends over 15 amino acids.

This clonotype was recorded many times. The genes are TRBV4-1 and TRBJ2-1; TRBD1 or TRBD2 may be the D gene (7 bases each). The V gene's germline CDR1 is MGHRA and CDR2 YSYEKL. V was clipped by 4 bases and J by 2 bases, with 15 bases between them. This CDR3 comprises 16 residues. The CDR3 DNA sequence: TGCGCCAGCAGCCCAGGGGGGGCCCTGGCCTACAATGAGCAGTTCTTC. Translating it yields CASSPGGALAYNEQFF.

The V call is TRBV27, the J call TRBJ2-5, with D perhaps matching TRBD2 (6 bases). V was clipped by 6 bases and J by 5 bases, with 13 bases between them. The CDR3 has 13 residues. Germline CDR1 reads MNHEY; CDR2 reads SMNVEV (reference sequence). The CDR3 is CASSSGVRETQYF. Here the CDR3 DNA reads TGTGCCAGCAGCTCGGGGGTAAGGGAGACCCAGTACTTC.

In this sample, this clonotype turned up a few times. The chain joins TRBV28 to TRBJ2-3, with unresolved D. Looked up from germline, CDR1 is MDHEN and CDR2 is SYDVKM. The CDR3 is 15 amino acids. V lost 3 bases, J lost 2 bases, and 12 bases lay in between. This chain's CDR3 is CASSFSWHLTDTQYF. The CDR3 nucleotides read TGTGCCAGCAGTTTTTCATGGCACCTCACAGATACGCAGTATTTT.

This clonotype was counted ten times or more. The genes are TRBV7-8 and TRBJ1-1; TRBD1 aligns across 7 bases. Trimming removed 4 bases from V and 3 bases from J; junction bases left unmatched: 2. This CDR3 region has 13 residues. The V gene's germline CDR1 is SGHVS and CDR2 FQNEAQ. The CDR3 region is CASSWGTDTEAFF. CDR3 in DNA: TGTGCCAGCAGCTGGGGGACAGACACTGAAGCTTTCTTT.

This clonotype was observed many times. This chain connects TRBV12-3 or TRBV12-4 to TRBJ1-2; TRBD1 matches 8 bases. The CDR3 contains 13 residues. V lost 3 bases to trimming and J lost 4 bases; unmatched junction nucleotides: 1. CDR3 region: CASSLQGAYGYTF. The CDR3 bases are TGTGCCAGCAGTTTGCAGGGGGCCTATGGCTACACCTTC.

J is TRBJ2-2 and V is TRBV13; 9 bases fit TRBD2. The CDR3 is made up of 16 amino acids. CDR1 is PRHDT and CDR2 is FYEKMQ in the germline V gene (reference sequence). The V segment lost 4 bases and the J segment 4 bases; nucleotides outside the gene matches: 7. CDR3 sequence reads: CASSSAGGRSTGELFF. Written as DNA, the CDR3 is TGTGCCAGCAGCTCCGCGGGGGGGCGCTCCACCGGGGAGCTGTTTTTT.

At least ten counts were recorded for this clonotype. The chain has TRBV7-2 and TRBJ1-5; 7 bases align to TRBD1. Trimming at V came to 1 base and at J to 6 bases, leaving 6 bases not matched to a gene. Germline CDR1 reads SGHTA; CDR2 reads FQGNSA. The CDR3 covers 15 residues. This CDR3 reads CASSLEQGLGQPQHF. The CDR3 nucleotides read TGTGCCAGCAGCTTAGAACAGGGGCTGGGTCAGCCCCAGCATTTT.

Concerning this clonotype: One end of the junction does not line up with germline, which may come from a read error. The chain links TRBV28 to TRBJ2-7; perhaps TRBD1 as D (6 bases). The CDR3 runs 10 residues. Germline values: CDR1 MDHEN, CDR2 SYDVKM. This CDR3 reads CATGSYEQYF. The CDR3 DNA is TGCGCGACAGGTTCCTACGAGCAGTACTTC.